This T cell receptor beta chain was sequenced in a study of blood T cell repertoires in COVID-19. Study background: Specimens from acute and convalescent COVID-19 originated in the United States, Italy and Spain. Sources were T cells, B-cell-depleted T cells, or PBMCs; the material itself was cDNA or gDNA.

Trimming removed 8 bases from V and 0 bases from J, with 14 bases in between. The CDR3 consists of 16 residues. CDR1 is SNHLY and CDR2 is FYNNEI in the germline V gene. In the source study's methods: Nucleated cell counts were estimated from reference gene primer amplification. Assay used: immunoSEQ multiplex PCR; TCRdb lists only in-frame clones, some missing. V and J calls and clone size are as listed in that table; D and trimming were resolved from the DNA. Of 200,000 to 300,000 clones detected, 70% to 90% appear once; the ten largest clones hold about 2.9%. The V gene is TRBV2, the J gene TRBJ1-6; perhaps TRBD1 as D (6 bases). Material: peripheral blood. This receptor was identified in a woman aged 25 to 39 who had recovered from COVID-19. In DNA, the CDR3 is TGTGCCAGCCAGGGGTCGTTAAGCTCCTATAATTCACCCCTCCACTTT. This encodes CASQGSLSSYNSPLHF.